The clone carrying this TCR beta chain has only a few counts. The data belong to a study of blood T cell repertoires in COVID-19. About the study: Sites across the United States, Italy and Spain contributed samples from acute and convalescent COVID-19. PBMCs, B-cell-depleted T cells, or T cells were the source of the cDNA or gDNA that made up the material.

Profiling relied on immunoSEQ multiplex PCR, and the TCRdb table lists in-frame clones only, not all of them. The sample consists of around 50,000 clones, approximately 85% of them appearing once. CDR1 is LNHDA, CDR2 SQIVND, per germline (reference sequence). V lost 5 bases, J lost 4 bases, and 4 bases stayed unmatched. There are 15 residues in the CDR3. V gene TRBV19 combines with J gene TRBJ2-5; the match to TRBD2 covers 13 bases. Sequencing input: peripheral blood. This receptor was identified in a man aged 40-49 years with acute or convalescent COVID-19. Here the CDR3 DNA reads TGTGCCAGTAGTGCCCGACTAGCGGGGGGAGAGACCCAGTACTTC. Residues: CASSARLAGGETQYF.